One and the same sample provided the 20 T cell receptor beta chains below, sequenced in a study of T cell repertoires in cytomegalovirus infection (dated by TCRdb to between 2018 and 2021). For sequencing, an Illumina HiSeq 1500 was employed. TCRdb handled the public reads itself, with Q25 trimming in fastp and clone calling in MiXCR, and kept productive beta chains. A single entry per CDR3 protein holds the most common genes and DNA from its merged rows. For this sample there are 110,000 or so distinct CDR3 sequences; about 30% appear just once. Jointly, the top ten make up 80% to 90% of the sample. These TCRs are of unknown antigen specificity. The treatment or condition label for this specimen denotes: in vitro stimulation with specific CMV peptide epitopes to enrich CMV-specific T cells. The sequencing used CD8+ T cells from cultured PBMCs, collected from culture after CMV antigen stimulation. The receptors derive from a human donor in good health (CMV status not recorded). Some clones in this sample may be carry-over from other donors' samples.

The chain joins TRBV5-6 to TRBJ1-2; D gene unclear. This CDR3 has 14 residues. Trimming stripped 2 bases from V and 4 bases from J, with 12 bases between. The germline gives CDR1 SGHDT, CDR2 YYEEEE. The CDR3 sequence is CASSLATDFYGYTF. In DNA, the CDR3 is TGTGCCAGCAGCTTAGCGACCGACTTCTATGGCTACACCTTC.

In nucleotides, the CDR3 is TGTGCCAGCAGCTTTAGCGGCAGGGGGGACGATCAGCCCCAGCATTTT. This gives the protein CASSFSGRGDDQPQHF. The J gene is TRBJ1-5, the V gene TRBV7-9; 7 nucleotides match TRBD1. J lost 5 bases, V lost 3 bases, and 10 bases had no gene match. Germline CDR1 SEHNR, CDR2 FQNEAQ (reference sequence). This CDR3 is built from 16 residues.

The chain combines TRBV7-3 with TRBJ2-1; D is tentatively TRBD1 or TRBD2 (5 bases each). V was trimmed by 3 bases and J by 6 bases, leaving 15 bases between them. This CDR3 region has 15 residues. Germline V gene sequence: CDR1 SGHTA, CDR2 FQGTGA. CDR3 coding DNA: TGTGCCAGCAGCTTCTCAGAGGGGTCCGGCAATGAGCAGTTCTTC. The encoded protein is CASSFSEGSGNEQFF.

This clonotype showed up just a few times. V and J are TRBV12-3 or TRBV12-4 and TRBJ1-6; TRBD1 matches 11 bases. The CDR3 length is 12 residues. The J segment lost 14 bases and the V segment lost 9 bases, leaving 6 bases of the junction unmatched. CDR3 DNA sequence: TGTGCCAGTGGACAGGGGGCTTTGGCCCTCCACTTT. Its translation is CASGQGALALHF.

This clonotype was seen repeatedly, ten times or more. This chain connects TRBV6-5 to TRBJ1-2, with 10 bases identical to TRBD1. The J segment lost 8 bases and the V segment lost 5 bases, leaving 8 bases of the junction unmatched. Germline V gene sequence: CDR1 MNHEY, CDR2 SVGAGI. This CDR3 is 14 amino acids long. Written as DNA, the CDR3 is TGTGCCAGCAGTCGTTCCGGGACAGGGGACGGCTACACCTTC. It is translated as CASSRSGTGDGYTF.

This clonotype was counted between two and nine times. This rearrangement joins TRBV28 to TRBJ2-5; a weak D match, TRBD2 (5 bases). Germline V gene data show CDR1 as MDHEN and CDR2 as SYDVKM. V gave up 6 bases and J gave up 5 bases, with 16 bases separating them. This CDR3 contains 14 residues. The CDR3 nucleotides read TGTGCCAGCAGCTCGGCAAGTTCGGGGGAGACCCAGTACTTC. Translation: CASSSASSGETQYF.

This clonotype was counted at least ten times. The rearrangement links TRBV11-2 to TRBJ2-5; maybe TRBD1 (5 bases). Germline V gives CDR1 SGHAT, CDR2 FQNNGV. The CDR3 contains 15 residues. Trimming removed 6 bases from V and 2 bases from J, with 16 bases in between. The DNA of the CDR3 is TGTGCCAGCAGGTTTTGGTCAGGGCCACAAGAGACCCAGTACTTC. Residues: CASRFWSGPQETQYF. The full variable domain, rest sourced from reference TRBV11-2 and TRBJ2-5, is EAGVAQSPRYKIIEKRQSVAFWCNPISGHATLYWYQQILGQGPKLLIQFQNNGVVDDSQLPKDRFSAERLKGVDSTLKIQPAKLEDSAVYLCASRFWSGPQETQYFGPGTRLLVL.

This chain connects TRBV12-3 or TRBV12-4 to TRBJ1-1, with 7 bases identical to TRBD1. V lost 3 bases, J lost 2 bases, and 6 bases stayed unmatched. The CDR3 totals 15 residues. The CDR3 region is CASSFEDRKNTEAFF. The CDR3 bases are TGTGCCAGCAGTTTTGAGGACAGGAAAAACACTGAAGCTTTCTTT.

This clonotype showed up just a few times. V and J are TRBV25-1 and TRBJ2-5; no reliable D call. Germline V gene lookup returns CDR1 MGHDK and CDR2 SYGVNS. There are 14 residues in the CDR3. Trimming took off 5 bases at V and 3 bases at J, with 13 bases between the two ends. DNA for the CDR3: TGTGCCAGCAGTCTCCTCCCGTCCGAAGAGACCCAGTACTTC. Translating it yields CASSLLPSEETQYF.

This chain connects TRBV6-2 or TRBV6-3 to TRBJ2-1; D remains ambiguous. V was shortened by 0 bases and J by 8 bases, with 8 bases between the two germline ends. CDR3 length equals 13 residues. CDR1 and CDR2 from the germline V gene are MNHEY and SVGEGT. CDR3 nucleotide sequence: TGTGCCAGCAGTTACTCGGTCTCCCATGAGCAGTTCTTC. Residues: CASSYSVSHEQFF.

This clonotype was seen repeatedly, ten times or more. This sequence joins TRBV6-5 and TRBJ1-1; possible D gene TRBD1, 6 bases. This CDR3 has 13 residues. The germline V and J ends were trimmed by 3 bases and 6 bases, with 11 bases remaining between them. Germline loops: CDR1 MNHEY, CDR2 SVGAGI. The CDR3 region is CASSYLRGAEAFF. CDR3 sequence (DNA): TGTGCCAGCAGTTATCTCAGGGGTGCTGAAGCTTTCTTT.

This clonotype was found many times. This chain uses TRBV6-6 with TRBJ1-3; D possibly corresponds to TRBD1 (6 bases). There are 15 residues in the CDR3. V shed 4 bases and J shed 0 bases, with 10 bases lying between them. Germline V lookup: CDR1 MNHNY, CDR2 SVGAGI (reference sequence). CDR3 in DNA: TGTGCCAGCAGTTCGACAGGATCCTCTGGAAACACCATATATTTT. Its protein is CASSSTGSSGNTIYF.

J is TRBJ2-3 and V is TRBV11-2; 11 bases agree with TRBD1. Looked up from germline, CDR1 is SGHAT and CDR2 is FQNNGV. V dropped 5 bases and J dropped 1; count of bases not matched to a gene: 11. The CDR3 is made up of 18 amino acids. For the CDR3, the DNA is TGTGCCAGCAGCCCCTGGACAGGGGGCCTTTTGGGCACAGATACGCAGTATTTT. Translating it yields CASSPWTGGLLGTDTQYF.

This clonotype has just a few counts. The gene calls are TRBV27 and TRBJ2-7, with 12 bases identical to TRBD1. The CDR3 spans 14 residues. Germline V gene data show CDR1 as MNHEY and CDR2 as SMNVEV (reference sequence). The V segment lost 8 bases and the J segment 4 bases; nucleotides outside the gene matches: 6. CDR3 in DNA: TGTGCCAGCGCCCCGGGACAGGGGGCTTACGAGCAGTACTTC. This encodes CASAPGQGAYEQYF.

This sequence joins TRBV12-3 or TRBV12-4 and TRBJ1-2; D uncertain. CDR3 length: 13 residues. Deletions cut 10 bases from V and 6 bases from J, with 18 bases between. The CDR3 DNA reads TGTGCCACCCTGGGAGGACCGAGGAATGGCTACACCTTC. It encodes CATLGGPRNGYTF.

The V call is TRBV15, the J call TRBJ1-5; D is undetermined. Germline-derived CDR1 and CDR2 are LNHNV and YYDKDF (reference sequence). V was pared by 8 bases and J by 7 bases, with 9 bases between. The CDR3 covers 11 residues. The CDR3 DNA sequence: TGTGCCACCTTTGGGTGGCAGCCCCAGCATTTT. This gives the protein CATFGWQPQHF.

This clonotype was counted at least ten times. V gene TRBV7-8 combines with J gene TRBJ2-5, with no clear D. This CDR3 comprises 14 residues. The V end lost 3 bases, the J end lost 2 bases, and 10 bases lay between the germline ends. Germline CDR1 is SGHVS and CDR2 is FQNEAQ. CDR3 region: CASSFHPEQETQYF. The CDR3 bases are TGTGCCAGCAGCTTTCATCCCGAACAAGAGACCCAGTACTTC.

Only a few counts were recorded for this clonotype. The gene calls are TRBV15 and TRBJ1-3; D remains unclear. CDR1 LNHNV and CDR2 YYDKDF come from the germline V gene (reference sequence). With 0 bases removed from V and 0 bases from J, the gap between germline ends came to 12 bases. CDR3 length: 17 amino acids. The chain's CDR3 is CATSRDRGAGSGNTIYF. The CDR3 bases are TGTGCCACCAGCAGAGATCGGGGAGCGGGCTCTGGAAACACCATATATTTT.

The chain couples TRBV7-9 to TRBJ1-2; possibly TRBD1 for D (5 bases). V dropped 6 bases and J dropped 4 bases, with 12 bases sitting between them. CDR1 SEHNR and CDR2 FQNEAQ come from the germline V gene (reference sequence). The CDR3 contains 13 residues. Written as DNA, the CDR3 is TGTGCCAGCAGGACTCGCGACAGCTATGGCTACACCTTC. Amino acid sequence: CASRTRDSYGYTF.

This clonotype was seen a few times. The CDR3 region is CASSRQGTGTQYF. CDR3 DNA sequence: TGTGCCAGCAGCCGACAGGGGACGGGGACCCAGTACTTC. This sequence joins TRBV12-3 or TRBV12-4 and TRBJ2-5; 8 positions agree with TRBD1. Trimming cost V 6 bases and J 7 bases; bases outside gene matches: 7. The CDR3 is 13 residues long.